The 9 T cell receptor beta chains in this list originate from one sample, sequenced in a study of cytomegalovirus exposure and HLA in healthy donors. This PCR relied on a set of 60 Vbeta primers and 13 Jbeta primers. Here immunoSEQ multiplex PCR was the method, and the copy in TCRdb shows in-frame clones only, minus some. The sample consists of around 150,000 clones, roughly 80% of them appearing once. The specimen sequenced was PBMCs. Every receptor here comes from a man aged 30 to 39 in good health and CMV-seronegative.

The J gene is TRBJ2-2, the V gene TRBV12-5; 8 nucleotides align to TRBD1. The ends lost 2 bases at V and 5 bases at J; junction bases unmatched: 7. This CDR3 region has 16 residues. Germline assignment: CDR1 LGHNT and CDR2 FRNRAP. The CDR3 bases are TGTGCTAGTGGTTTGAGGCAGGGGGCCCGAACCGGGGAGCTGTTTTTT. Its protein is CASGLRQGARTGELFF.

V usage is TRBV28 and J usage is TRBJ2-5; TRBD1 matches 10 bases. Looked up from germline, CDR1 is MDHEN and CDR2 is SYDVKM. This CDR3 comprises 15 residues. V dropped 3 bases and J dropped 4; count of bases not matched to a gene: 5. CDR3 DNA: TGTGCCAGCAGTTTTCGACAGGGGGCGGGAGAGACCCAGTACTTC. It specifies CASSFRQGAGETQYF.

The rearrangement links TRBV2 to TRBJ1-4; TRBD1 agrees at 11 bases. Germline values: CDR1 SNHLY, CDR2 FYNNEI. CDR3 length: 14 amino acids. J lost 6 bases, V lost 8 bases, and 5 bases had no gene match. CDR3 bases: TGTGCCAGCGGATCGGGACAGGGGGATGAAAAACTGTTTTTT. It translates to CASGSGQGDEKLFF.

This chain links TRBV13 with TRBJ2-4, with D possibly being TRBD2 (5 bases). V shed 5 bases and J shed 0 bases, with 14 bases lying between them. This CDR3 region has 16 residues. Germline V gene sequence: CDR1 PRHDT, CDR2 FYEKMQ (reference sequence). This chain's CDR3 is CASSGGGPLAKNIQYF. In nucleotides, the CDR3 is TGTGCCAGCAGCGGAGGCGGGCCGCTAGCCAAAAACATTCAGTACTTC.

The gene calls are TRBV6-5 and TRBJ1-1, with TRBD1 as a possible D gene (5 bases). The germline V gene has CDR1 MNHEY and CDR2 SVGAGI. Deletions cut 10 bases from V and 10 bases from J, with 13 bases between. The CDR3 length is 10 residues. As DNA, the CDR3 is TGTGCCACCACTCGGGGGGGAGCTTTCTTT. As protein: CATTRGGAFF.

The chain links TRBV2 to TRBJ1-5, with no clear D. Germline V gene sequence: CDR1 SNHLY, CDR2 FYNNEI. V was trimmed by 6 bases and J by 0 bases, leaving 9 bases between them. CDR3 length equals 14 residues. The CDR3 reads CASRAAFSNQPQHF. In DNA form, the CDR3 reads TGTGCCAGCAGGGCGGCTTTTAGCAATCAGCCCCAGCATTTT. The full variable domain, completed using reference TRBV2 and TRBJ1-5, is EPEVTQTPSHQVTQMGQEVILRCVPISNHLYFYWYRQILGQKVEFLVSFYNNEISEKSEIFDDQFSVERPDGSNFTLKIRSTKLEDSAMYFCASRAAFSNQPQHFGDGTRLSIL.

This clone was recorded once. The chain carries TRBV27 and TRBJ2-2, with 8 bases identical to TRBD1. CDR3 length: 14 amino acids. Germline loops: CDR1 MNHEY, CDR2 SMNVEV (reference sequence). V gave up 6 bases and J gave up 10 bases; unmatched junction bases: 10. The CDR3 DNA reads as TGTGCCAGCAGACGAAGGACAGGGAGAACGGAGCTGTTTTTT. Protein: CASRRRTGRTELFF.

DNA for the CDR3: TGTGCCAGCAGCCCAGGACTAGTGATGAACACCGGGGAGCTGTTTTTT. Translating it yields CASSPGLVMNTGELFF. The rearrangement uses TRBV5-4 and TRBJ2-2; TRBD2 matches 7 bases. This CDR3 has 16 amino acids. Germline V gene sequence: CDR1 SGHNT, CDR2 YYREEE (reference sequence). V gave up 4 bases and J gave up 1 base; unmatched junction bases: 7.

The chain recombines TRBV4-1 with TRBJ2-7; 8 nucleotides agree with TRBD2. CDR1 and CDR2 (germline): MGHRA, YSYEKL. Trimming removed 0 bases from V and 3 bases from J; junction bases left unmatched: 4. The CDR3 is made up of 15 amino acids. DNA of the CDR3: TGCGCCAGCAGCCAAGATAGGGGACTAGGCTACGAGCAGTACTTC. It translates to CASSQDRGLGYEQYF.